This T cell receptor beta chain was retrieved from a study of blood T cell repertoires in COVID-19. As processed by the authors: Estimates of nucleated cell counts were drawn from the amplification of reference gene primers. Sequencing used immunoSEQ multiplex PCR; TCRdb keeps in-frame clones, though not all of them. V and J calls and clone size are copied from that table; D and trimming were computed from the DNA. This sample has 200,000 to 250,000 clones; around 88% occur once, and the top ten carry 3%. The sample taken for sequencing was peripheral blood. The source of this sequence is a woman in her twenties or thirties who had recovered from COVID-19.

In DNA form, the CDR3 reads TGCGCCAGCAGCCAAGAGGGGACTAGCGTAGATACGCAGTATTTT. Its protein product is CASSQEGTSVDTQYF. The rearrangement links TRBV4-3 to TRBJ2-3; 10 bases align to TRBD2. The CDR3 consists of 15 residues. J was trimmed by 5 bases and V by 0 bases; bases with no gene match: 2. Germline assignment: CDR1 LGHNA and CDR2 YSLEER.